This entry features one T cell receptor (beta chain) sequence. Its cognate antigen is unknown. This sample was included in a study of Tregs in tolerant kidney transplant recipients. This CDR3 contains 13 residues. V lost 8 bases to trimming and J lost 7 bases, with 17 bases between them. Germline V CDR1 and CDR2: MNHNS, SASEGT. Unstimulated Tregs (CD4+CD25+CD127-) and CD4+CD25- non-Tregs were sorted from PBMCs. Findings and caveats of the study: Validation in larger populations is needed because few patients were studied. Expanding Tregs on activated donor B cells appeared to best identify donor-specific TCRbeta clones. Biological reproducibility was not directly addressed in this study.

The data were produced by immunoSEQ multiplex PCR, yet TCRdb's version contains in-frame clones alone and is incomplete. Among over 60,000 clones listed, roughly 89% were seen once. The chain has TRBV6-1 and TRBJ1-2, with a weak D call TRBD1 (5 bases). The source of this sequence is a human donor in good health. Sequences were obtained from CD4+ T cells from blood. The CDR3, as DNA: TGTGCCAGCTCGGGACTACTTCTCGGTGGCTACACCTTC. The encoded protein is CASSGLLLGGYTF.